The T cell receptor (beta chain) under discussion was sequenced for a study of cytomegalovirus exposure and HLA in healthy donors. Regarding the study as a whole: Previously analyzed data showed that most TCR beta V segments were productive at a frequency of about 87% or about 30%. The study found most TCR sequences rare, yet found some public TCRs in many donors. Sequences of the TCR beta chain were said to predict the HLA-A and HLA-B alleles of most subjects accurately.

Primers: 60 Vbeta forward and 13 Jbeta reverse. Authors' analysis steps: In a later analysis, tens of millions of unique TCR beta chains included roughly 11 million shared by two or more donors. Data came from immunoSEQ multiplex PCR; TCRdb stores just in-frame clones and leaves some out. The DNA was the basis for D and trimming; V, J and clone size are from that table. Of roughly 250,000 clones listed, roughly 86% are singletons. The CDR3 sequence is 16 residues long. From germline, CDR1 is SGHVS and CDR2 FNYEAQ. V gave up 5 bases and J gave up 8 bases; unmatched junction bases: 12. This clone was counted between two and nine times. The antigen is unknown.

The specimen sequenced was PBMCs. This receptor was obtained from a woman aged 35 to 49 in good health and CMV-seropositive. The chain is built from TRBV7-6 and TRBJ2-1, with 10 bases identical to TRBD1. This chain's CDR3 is CASSLGGQGFWDEQFF. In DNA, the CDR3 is TGTGCCAGCAGCCTAGGGGGACAGGGGTTCTGGGATGAGCAGTTCTTC.